Below, 3 T cell receptor beta chains from the same sample are listed, as sequenced in a study of patients and donors after allogeneic stem cell transplantation. TCRdb analysed the RT-PCR reads with MiXCR anew, one entry per CDR3 protein. Among more than 850,000 distinct CDR3 sequences listed, more than 15% were seen once. The sequencing input was blood, either unsorted or a sorted T cell fraction (not recorded which). These receptor sequences come from a human donor who was either an allogeneic HSCT recipient or a stem cell or donor lymphocyte infusion donor (not recorded which). It is not recorded whose cells these are; they may come from a transplant donor.

The chain couples TRBV9 to TRBJ1-4; maybe TRBD1 (5 bases). The V end lost 3 bases, the J end lost 1 base, and 10 bases lay between the germline ends. Germline assignment: CDR1 SGDLS and CDR2 YYNGEE. This CDR3 is 15 amino acids long. This CDR3 is CASSEWGGTNEKLFF. In DNA, the CDR3 is TGTGCCAGCAGCGAGTGGGGGGGAACTAATGAAAAACTGTTTTTT. Filled out from reference TRBV9 and TRBJ1-4, the complete variable domain reads DSGVTQTPKHLITATGQRVTLRCSPRSGDLSVYWYQQSLDQGLQFLIQYYNGEERAKGNILERFSAQQFPDLHSELNLSSLELGDSALYFCASSEWGGTNEKLFFGSGTQLSVL.

The chain uses TRBV7-9 and TRBJ1-5; 8 bases fit TRBD1. The CDR3 extends over 14 amino acids. Germline V gene sequence: CDR1 SEHNR, CDR2 FQNEAQ (reference sequence). The V segment lost 4 bases and the J segment 6 bases; nucleotides outside the gene matches: 5. Here the CDR3 DNA reads TGTGCCAGCAGCTGGCAGGGGGCCGGTCAGCCCCAGCATTTT. It translates to CASSWQGAGQPQHF.

The sample holds a few counts of this clonotype. The V and J genes are TRBV7-9 and TRBJ2-7, with D uncertain. V lost 5 bases, J lost 3 bases, and 14 bases lay in between. The CDR3 sequence is 14 residues long. The germline CDR1 and CDR2 sequences are SEHNR and FQNEAQ (reference sequence). The DNA for the CDR3 is TGTGCCAGCAGCACCTCGCGAGGTTTCTACGAGCAGTACTTC. Protein product: CASSTSRGFYEQYF. The full variable domain, in which reference TRBV7-9 and TRBJ2-7 provide the parts outside the CDR3, is DTGVSQNPRHKITKRGQNVTFRCDPISEHNRLYWYRQTLGQGPEFLTYFQNEAQLEKSRLLSDRFSAERPKGSFSTLEIQRTEQGDSAMYLCASSTSRGFYEQYFGPGTRLTVT.